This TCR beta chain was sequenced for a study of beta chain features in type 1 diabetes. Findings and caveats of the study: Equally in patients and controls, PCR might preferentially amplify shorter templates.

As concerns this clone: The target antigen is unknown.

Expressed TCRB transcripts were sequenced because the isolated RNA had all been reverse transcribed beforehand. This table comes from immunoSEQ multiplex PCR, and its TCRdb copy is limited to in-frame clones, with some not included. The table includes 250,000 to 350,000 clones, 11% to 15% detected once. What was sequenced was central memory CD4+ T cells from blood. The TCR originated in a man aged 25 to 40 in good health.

CDR3 protein: CASTPSLGGVADTQYF. In DNA, the CDR3 is TGTGCCAGCACCCCCTCGTTAGGGGGAGTTGCAGATACGCAGTATTTT. The chain carries TRBV11-2 and TRBJ2-3, with a possible D match to TRBD1 (6 bases). V dropped 7 bases and J dropped 4 bases, with 21 bases sitting between them. CDR1 SGHAT and CDR2 FQNNGV come from the germline V gene. The CDR3 has 16 amino acids.